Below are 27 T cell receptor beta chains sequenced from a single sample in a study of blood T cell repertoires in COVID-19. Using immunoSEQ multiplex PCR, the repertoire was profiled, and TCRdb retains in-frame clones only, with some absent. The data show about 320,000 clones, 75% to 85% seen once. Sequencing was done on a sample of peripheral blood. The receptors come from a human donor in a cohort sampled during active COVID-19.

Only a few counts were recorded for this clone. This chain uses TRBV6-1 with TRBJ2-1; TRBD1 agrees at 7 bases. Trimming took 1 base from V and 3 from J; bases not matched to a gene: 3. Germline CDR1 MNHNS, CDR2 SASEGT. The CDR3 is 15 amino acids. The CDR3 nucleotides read TGTGCCAGCAGTGAAGAGACAGGGAGCTACAATGAGCAGTTCTTC. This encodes CASSEETGSYNEQFF.

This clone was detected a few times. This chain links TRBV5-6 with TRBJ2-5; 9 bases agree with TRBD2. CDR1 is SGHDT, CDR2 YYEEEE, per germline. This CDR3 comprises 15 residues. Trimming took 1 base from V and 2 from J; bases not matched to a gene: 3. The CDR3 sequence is CASSLRLAGQETQYF. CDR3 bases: TGTGCCAGCAGCTTGAGGCTAGCGGGGCAAGAGACCCAGTACTTC. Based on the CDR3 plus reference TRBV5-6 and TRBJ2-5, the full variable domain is DAGVTQSPTHLIKTRGQQVTLRCSPKSGHDTVSWYQQALGQGPQFIFQYYEEEERQRGNFPDRFSGHQFPNYSSELNVNALLLGDSALYLCASSLRLAGQETQYFGPGTRLLVL.

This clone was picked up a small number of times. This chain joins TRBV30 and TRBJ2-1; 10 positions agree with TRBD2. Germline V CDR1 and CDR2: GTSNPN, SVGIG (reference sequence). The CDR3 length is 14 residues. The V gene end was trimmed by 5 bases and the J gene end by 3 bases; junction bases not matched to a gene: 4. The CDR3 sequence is CAWATSGDYNEQFF. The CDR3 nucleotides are TGTGCCTGGGCAACTAGCGGGGACTACAATGAGCAGTTCTTC.

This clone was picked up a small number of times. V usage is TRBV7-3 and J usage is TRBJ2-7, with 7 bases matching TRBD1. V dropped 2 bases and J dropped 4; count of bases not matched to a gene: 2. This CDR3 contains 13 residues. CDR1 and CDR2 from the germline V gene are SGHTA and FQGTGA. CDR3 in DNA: TGTGCCAGCAGCTTAGACAGGGCGTACGAGCAGTACTTC. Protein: CASSLDRAYEQYF.

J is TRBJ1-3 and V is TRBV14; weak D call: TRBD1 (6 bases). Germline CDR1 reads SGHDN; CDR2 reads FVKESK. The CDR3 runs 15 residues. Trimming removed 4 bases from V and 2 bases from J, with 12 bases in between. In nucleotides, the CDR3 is TGTGCCAGCAGCCCAATAGGGGGAACTGGAAACACCATATATTTT. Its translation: CASSPIGGTGNTIYF.

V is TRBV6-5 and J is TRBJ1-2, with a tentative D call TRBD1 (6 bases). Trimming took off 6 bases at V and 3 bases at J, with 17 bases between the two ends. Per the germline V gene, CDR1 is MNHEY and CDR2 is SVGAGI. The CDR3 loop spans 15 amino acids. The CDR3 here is CASRRTGMEDYGYTF. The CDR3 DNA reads TGTGCCAGCAGGCGAACAGGGATGGAGGACTATGGCTACACCTTC.

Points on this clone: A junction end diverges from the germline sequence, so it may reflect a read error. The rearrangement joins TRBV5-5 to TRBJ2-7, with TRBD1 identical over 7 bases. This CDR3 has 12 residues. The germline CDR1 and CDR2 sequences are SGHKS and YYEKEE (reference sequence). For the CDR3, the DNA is TGTGCCAGCAGCTTTCAACAGGGGCCTTTTGACTTC. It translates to CASSFQQGPFDF.

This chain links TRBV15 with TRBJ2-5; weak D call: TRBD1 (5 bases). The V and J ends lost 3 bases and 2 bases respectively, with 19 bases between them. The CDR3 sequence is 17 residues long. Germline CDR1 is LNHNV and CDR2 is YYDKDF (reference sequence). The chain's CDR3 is CATSSELSVGVQETQYF. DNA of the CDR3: TGTGCCACCAGCAGCGAATTGAGTGTAGGGGTACAAGAGACCCAGTACTTC.

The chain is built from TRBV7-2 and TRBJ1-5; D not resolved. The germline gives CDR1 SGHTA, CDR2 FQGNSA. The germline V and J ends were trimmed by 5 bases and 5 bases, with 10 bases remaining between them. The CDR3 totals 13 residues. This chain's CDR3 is CASSSRRDQPQHF. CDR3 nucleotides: TGTGCCAGCAGCAGCAGGAGGGATCAGCCCCAGCATTTT.

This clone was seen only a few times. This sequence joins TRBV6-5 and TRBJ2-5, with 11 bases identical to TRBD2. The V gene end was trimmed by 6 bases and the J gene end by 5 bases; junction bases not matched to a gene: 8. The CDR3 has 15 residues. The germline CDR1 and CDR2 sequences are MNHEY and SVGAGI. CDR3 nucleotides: TGTGCCAGCAGGGGTTCACTAGCGGGGGCGGAGACCCAGTACTTC. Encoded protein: CASRGSLAGAETQYF.

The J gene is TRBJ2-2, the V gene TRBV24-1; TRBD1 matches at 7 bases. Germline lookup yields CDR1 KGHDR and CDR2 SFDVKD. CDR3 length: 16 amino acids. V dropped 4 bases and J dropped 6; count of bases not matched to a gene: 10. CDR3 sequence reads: CATSDNYPQGAGELFF. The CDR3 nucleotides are TGTGCCACCAGTGACAATTATCCTCAGGGGGCCGGGGAGCTGTTTTTT.

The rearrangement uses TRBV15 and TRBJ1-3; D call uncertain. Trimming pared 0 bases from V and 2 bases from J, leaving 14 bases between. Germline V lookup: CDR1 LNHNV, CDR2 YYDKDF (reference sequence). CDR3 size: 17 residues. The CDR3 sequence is CATSRDRSGITGNTIYF. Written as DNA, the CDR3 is TGTGCCACCAGCAGAGATCGGAGCGGGATCACTGGAAACACCATATATTTT.

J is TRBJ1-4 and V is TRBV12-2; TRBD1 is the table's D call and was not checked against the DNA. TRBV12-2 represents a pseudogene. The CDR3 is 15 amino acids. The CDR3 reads CASRLQALDNEKLFF. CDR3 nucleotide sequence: TGTGCAAGTCGCTTACAGGCCCTTGATAATGAAAAACTGTTTTTT.

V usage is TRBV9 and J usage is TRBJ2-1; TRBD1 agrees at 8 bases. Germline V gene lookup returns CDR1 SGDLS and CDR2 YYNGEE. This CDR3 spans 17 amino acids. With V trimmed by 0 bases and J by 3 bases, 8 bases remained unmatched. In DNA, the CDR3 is TGTGCCAGCAGCGTAGGGCGGACAGGGATCTTCTACAATGAGCAGTTCTTC. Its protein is CASSVGRTGIFYNEQFF.

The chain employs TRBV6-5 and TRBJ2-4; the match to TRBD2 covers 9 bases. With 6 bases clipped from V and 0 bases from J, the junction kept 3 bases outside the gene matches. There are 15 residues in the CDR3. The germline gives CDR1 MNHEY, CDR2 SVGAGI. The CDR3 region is CASRASGVAKNIQYF. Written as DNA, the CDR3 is TGTGCCAGCAGGGCTAGCGGGGTAGCCAAAAACATTCAGTACTTC.

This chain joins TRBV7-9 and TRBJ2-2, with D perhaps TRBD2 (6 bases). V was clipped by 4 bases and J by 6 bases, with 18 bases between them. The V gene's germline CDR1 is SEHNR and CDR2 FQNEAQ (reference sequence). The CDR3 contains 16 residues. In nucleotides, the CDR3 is TGTGCCAGCAGCTGGGACGGAGGGTTCCCGGCCGGGGAGCTGTTTTTT. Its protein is CASSWDGGFPAGELFF.

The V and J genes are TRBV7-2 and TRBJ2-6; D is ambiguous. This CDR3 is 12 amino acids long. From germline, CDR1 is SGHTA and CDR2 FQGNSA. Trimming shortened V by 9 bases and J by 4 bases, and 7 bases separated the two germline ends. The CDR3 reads CASTAGANVLTF. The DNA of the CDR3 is TGTGCCAGTACAGCAGGGGCCAACGTCCTGACTTTC.

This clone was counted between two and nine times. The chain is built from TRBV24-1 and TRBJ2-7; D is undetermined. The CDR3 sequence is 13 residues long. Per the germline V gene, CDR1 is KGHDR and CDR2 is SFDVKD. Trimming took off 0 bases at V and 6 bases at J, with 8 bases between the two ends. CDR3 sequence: CATSDLHGREQYF. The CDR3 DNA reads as TGTGCCACCAGTGATTTGCACGGTCGCGAGCAGTACTTC.

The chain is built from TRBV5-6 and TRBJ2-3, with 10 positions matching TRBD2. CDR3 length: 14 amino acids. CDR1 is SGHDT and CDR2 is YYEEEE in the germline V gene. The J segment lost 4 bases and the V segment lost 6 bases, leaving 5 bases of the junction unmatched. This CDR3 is CASTLAGGADTQYF. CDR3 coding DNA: TGTGCCAGCACCTTAGCGGGGGGTGCAGATACGCAGTATTTT.

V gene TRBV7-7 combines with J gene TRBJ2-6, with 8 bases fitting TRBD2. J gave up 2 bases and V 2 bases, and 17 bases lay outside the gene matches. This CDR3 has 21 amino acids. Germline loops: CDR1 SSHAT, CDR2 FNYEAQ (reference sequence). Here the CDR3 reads CASSLRAGGRLSNPGANVLTF. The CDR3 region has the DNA TGTGCCAGCAGCTTAAGGGCGGGAGGAAGACTATCTAATCCTGGGGCCAACGTCCTGACTTTC.

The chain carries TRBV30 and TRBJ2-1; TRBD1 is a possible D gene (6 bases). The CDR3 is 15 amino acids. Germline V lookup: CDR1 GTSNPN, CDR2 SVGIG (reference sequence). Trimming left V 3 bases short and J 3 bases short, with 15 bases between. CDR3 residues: CAWSPDSNYYNEQFF. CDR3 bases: TGTGCCTGGAGCCCGGACAGTAACTACTACAATGAGCAGTTCTTC.

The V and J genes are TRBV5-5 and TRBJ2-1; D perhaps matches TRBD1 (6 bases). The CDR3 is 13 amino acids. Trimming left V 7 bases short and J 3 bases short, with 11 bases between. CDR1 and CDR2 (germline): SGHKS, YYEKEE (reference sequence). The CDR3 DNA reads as TGTGCCAGCTACAGGGACGTCTACAATGAGCAGTTCTTC. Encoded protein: CASYRDVYNEQFF.

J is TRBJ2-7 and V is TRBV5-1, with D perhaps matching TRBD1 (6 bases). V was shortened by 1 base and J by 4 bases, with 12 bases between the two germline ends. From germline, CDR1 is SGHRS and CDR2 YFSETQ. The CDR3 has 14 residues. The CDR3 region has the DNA TGCGCCAGCAGCTTGACTGAGGGGGATTACGAGCAGTACTTC. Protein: CASSLTEGDYEQYF.

Here the CDR3 reads CASSPMIGEGQPQHF. DNA for the CDR3: TGTGCCAGCTCACCCATGATCGGGGAAGGTCAGCCCCAGCATTTT. The rearrangement links TRBV18 to TRBJ1-5; D ambiguous. V was pared by 3 bases and J by 6 bases, with 15 bases between. The CDR3 contains 15 residues. Germline-derived CDR1 and CDR2 are KGHSH and LQKENI.

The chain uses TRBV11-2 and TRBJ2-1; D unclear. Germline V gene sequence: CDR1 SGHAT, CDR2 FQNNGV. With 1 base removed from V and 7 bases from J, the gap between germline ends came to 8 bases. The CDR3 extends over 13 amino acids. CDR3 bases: TGTGCCAGCAGCTTAGCCACAGAGAATGAGCAGTTCTTC. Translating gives CASSLATENEQFF.

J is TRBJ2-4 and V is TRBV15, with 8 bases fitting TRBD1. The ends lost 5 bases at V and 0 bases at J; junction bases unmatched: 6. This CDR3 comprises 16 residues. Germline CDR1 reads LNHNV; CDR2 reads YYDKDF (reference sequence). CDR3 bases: TGTGCCACCAGCCCAGACCAGGGGGCAGCCAAAAACATTCAGTACTTC. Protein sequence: CATSPDQGAAKNIQYF.

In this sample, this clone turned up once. CDR3 bases: TGTGCCAGCAGCTCCGGACTTTCTGGGAATGAGCAGTTCTTC. Encoded protein: CASSSGLSGNEQFF. V is TRBV7-9 and J is TRBJ2-1, with D maybe TRBD2 (5 bases). This CDR3 is 14 amino acids long. Germline CDR1 is SEHNR and CDR2 is FQNEAQ (reference sequence). Trimming shortened V by 4 bases and J by 7 bases, and 14 bases separated the two germline ends.